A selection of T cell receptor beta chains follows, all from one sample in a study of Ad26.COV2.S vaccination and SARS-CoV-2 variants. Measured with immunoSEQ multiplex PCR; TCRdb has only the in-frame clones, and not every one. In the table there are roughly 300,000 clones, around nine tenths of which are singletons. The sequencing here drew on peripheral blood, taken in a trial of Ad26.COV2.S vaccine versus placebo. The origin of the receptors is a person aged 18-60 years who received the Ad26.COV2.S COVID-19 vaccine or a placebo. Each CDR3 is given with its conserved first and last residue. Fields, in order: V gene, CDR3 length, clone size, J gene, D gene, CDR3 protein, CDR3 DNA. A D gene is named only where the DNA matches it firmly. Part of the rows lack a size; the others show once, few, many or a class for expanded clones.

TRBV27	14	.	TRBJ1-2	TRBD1	CASSLTGGYYGYTF	TGTGCCAGCAGTTTAACAGGGGGGTATTATGGCTACACCTTC
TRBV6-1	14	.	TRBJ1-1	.	CASSELGYNTEAFF	TGTGCCAGCAGTGAATTGGGTTACAACACTGAAGCTTTCTTT
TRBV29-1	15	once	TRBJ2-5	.	CSVDGTGKGEETQYF	TGCAGCGTTGATGGTACAGGGAAGGGAGAAGAGACCCAGTACTTC
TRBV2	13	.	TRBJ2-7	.	CASRGDNSYEQYF	TGTGCCAGCAGAGGGGACAACTCCTACGAGCAGTACTTC
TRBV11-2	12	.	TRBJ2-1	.	CASSLLVEQQFF	TGTGCCAGCAGCTTACTAGTGGAACAGCAGTTCTTC
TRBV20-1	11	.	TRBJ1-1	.	CSPWVNTEAFF	TGCAGTCCATGGGTGAACACTGAAGCTTTCTTT
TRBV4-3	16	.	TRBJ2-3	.	CASSQDPAGGTDTQYF	TGCGCCAGCAGCCAAGATCCGGCAGGTGGCACAGATACGCAGTATTTT
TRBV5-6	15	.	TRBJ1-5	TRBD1	CASSLAGGSYQPQHF	TGTGCCAGCAGCTTGGCAGGGGGATCGTATCAGCCCCAGCATTTT
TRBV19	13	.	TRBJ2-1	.	CASSIAPHNEQFF	TGTGCCAGTAGTATAGCCCCCCACAATGAGCAGTTCTTC
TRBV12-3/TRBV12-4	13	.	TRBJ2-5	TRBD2	CASRISGKETQYF	TGTGCCAGCAGGATTAGCGGGAAAGAGACCCAGTACTTC
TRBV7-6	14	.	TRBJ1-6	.	CASSRRGENSPLHF	TGTGCCAGCAGCCGAAGGGGGGAGAATTCACCCCTCCACTTT
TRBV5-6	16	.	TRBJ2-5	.	CASSLVWVGQGETQYF	TGTGCCAGCAGCTTGGTCTGGGTAGGGCAGGGGGAGACCCAGTACTTC
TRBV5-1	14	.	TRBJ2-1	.	CASSLGGLYGEQFF	TGCGCCAGCAGCCTGGGCGGACTATATGGTGAGCAGTTCTTC
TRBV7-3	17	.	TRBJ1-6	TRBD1	CASRPGRQGAYNSPLHF	TGTGCCAGCAGACCCGGGAGACAGGGGGCCTATAATTCACCCCTCCACTTT
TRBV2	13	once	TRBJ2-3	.	CASLARGTDTQYF	TGTGCCAGCCTAGCGAGGGGGACAGATACGCAGTATTTT
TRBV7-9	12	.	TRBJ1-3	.	CASGTPGNTIYF	TGTGCCAGCGGGACACCGGGAAACACCATATATTTT
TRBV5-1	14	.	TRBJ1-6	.	CASSLAGVNSPLHF	TGCGCCAGCAGCTTGGCCGGGGTTAATTCACCCCTCCACTTT
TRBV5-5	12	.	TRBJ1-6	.	CASSFEVSPLHF	TGTGCCAGCAGCTTTGAGGTCTCACCCCTCCACTTT
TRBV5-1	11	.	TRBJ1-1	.	CASSLGDEAFF	TGCGCCAGCAGCTTGGGAGATGAAGCTTTCTTT
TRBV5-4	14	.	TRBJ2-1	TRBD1	CASSLDRGWNEQFF	TGTGCCAGCAGTCTAGACAGGGGTTGGAATGAGCAGTTCTTC
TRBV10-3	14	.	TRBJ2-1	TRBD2	CAALAGGSHNEQFF	TGTGCCGCCCTAGCGGGAGGGTCCCACAATGAGCAGTTCTTC
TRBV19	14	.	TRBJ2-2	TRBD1	CASSTTGGAGELFF	TGTGCCAGTAGTACCACAGGGGGAGCCGGGGAGCTGTTTTTT
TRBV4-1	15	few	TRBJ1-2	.	CASSQVDGANYGYTF	TGCGCCAGCAGCCAAGTGGACGGTGCTAACTATGGCTACACCTTC
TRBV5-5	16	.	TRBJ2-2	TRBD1	CASSLVTGVNTGELFF	TGTGCCAGCAGCTTGGTAACAGGGGTTAACACCGGGGAGCTGTTTTTT
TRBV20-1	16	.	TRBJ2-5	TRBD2	CSASARTSGGVETQYF	TGCAGTGCTAGTGCGAGGACTAGCGGGGGGGTGGAGACCCAGTACTTC
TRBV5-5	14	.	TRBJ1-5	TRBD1	CASSWTGGNQPQHF	TGTGCCAGCAGCTGGACAGGGGGAAATCAGCCCCAGCATTTT
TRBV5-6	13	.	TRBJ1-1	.	CASSFDRNTEAFF	TGTGCCAGCAGCTTTGATAGAAACACTGAAGCTTTCTTT
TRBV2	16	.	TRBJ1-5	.	CASSGGGFYSNQPQHF	TGTGCCAGCAGCGGGGGAGGGTTTTATAGCAATCAGCCCCAGCATTTT
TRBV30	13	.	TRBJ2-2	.	CAWSVRGAGELFF	TGTGCCTGGAGTGTAAGAGGCGCCGGGGAGCTGTTTTTT
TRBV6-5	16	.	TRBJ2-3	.	CASSSYRETSTDTQYF	TGTGCCAGCAGTTCCTACAGGGAAACTAGCACAGATACGCAGTATTTT
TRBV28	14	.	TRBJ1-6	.	CASSRTTGSSPLHF	TGTGCCAGCAGCCGAACCACAGGGAGCTCACCCCTCCACTTT
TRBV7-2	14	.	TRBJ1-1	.	CASSPSGVRAEAFF	TGTGCCAGCAGCCCTTCGGGTGTCCGGGCTGAAGCTTTCTTT
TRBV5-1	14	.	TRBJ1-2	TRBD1	CASSLGATGDGYTF	TGCGCCAGCAGCTTGGGGGCGACAGGGGATGGCTACACCTTC
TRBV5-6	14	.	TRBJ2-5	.	CASSTDSFQETQYF	TGTGCCAGCAGCACCGACAGTTTCCAAGAGACCCAGTACTTC
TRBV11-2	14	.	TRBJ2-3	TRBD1	CASSLEAGGDTQYF	TGTGCCAGCAGCTTAGAGGCAGGGGGAGATACGCAGTATTTT
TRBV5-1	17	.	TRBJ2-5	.	CASRPKTGPSGGETQYF	TGCGCCAGCAGACCAAAAACCGGTCCCTCCGGGGGAGAGACCCAGTACTTC
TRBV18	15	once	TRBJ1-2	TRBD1	CASSENRGTNYGYTF	TGTGCCAGCTCGGAGAACAGGGGGACTAACTATGGCTACACCTTC
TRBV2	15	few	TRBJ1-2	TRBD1	CASSERGDSPYGYTF	TGTGCCAGCAGTGAACGCGGGGACAGCCCGTATGGCTACACCTTC
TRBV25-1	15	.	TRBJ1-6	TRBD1	CASSGDRGFSSPLHF	TGTGCCAGCAGTGGAGACAGGGGCTTTAGTTCACCCCTCCACTTT
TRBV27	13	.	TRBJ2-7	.	CASREGTSNEQYF	TGTGCCAGCAGGGAGGGCACATCGAACGAGCAGTACTTC
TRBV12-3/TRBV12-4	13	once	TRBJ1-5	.	CASSYTSAQPQHF	TGTGCCAGCAGTTATACGTCGGCTCAGCCCCAGCATTTT
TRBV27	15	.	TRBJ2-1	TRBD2	CASRPTSGSFYEQFF	TGTGCCAGCAGACCTACTAGCGGGAGCTTCTATGAGCAGTTCTTC